These 9 T cell receptor beta chains were sequenced from one sample in a study of CD8 T cells in ankylosing spondylitis. Study observations and caveats: The study identified a TCR beta motif of fewer than 10 highly homologous variants that appeared characteristic of ankylosing spondylitis blood.

What these receptors recognize is not known. TCRdb re-called the 5' RACE reads through MiXCR, storing one row per CDR3 protein. The top ten clones hold approximately 0.5% of a sample with some 800,000 distinct CDR3 sequences, 12% of them seen once. Material for sequencing was blood, either unsorted or a sorted T cell fraction (not recorded which). The receptor source for this set is a male donor with ankylosing spondylitis.

The chain combines TRBV20-1 with TRBJ1-6; D perhaps matches TRBD1 (5 bases). V was clipped by 3 bases and J by 8 bases, with 11 bases between them. Germline CDR1 is DFQATT and CDR2 is SNEGSKA (reference sequence). CDR3 length: 13 residues. CDR3 protein: CSASQGIHSPLHF. In DNA, the CDR3 is TGCAGTGCTAGCCAGGGAATACATTCACCCCTCCACTTT.

The CDR3 DNA reads as TGTGCCAGCAGCAAGACAGGCCCCATGGCCCAGTACTTC. This codes for CASSKTGPMAQYF. V and J are TRBV25-1 and TRBJ2-5; perhaps TRBD1 as D (6 bases). V gave up 6 bases and J gave up 9 bases, with 17 bases separating them. CDR3 length equals 13 residues. CDR1 MGHDK and CDR2 SYGVNS come from the germline V gene.

The J gene is TRBJ2-1, the V gene TRBV7-2; a possible D gene is TRBD2 (5 bases). Germline CDR1 SGHTA, CDR2 FQGNSA. The V gene lost 2 bases and the J gene lost 4 bases, with 12 bases spanning the gap. CDR3 size: 15 residues. The CDR3 is CASSLFEAVYNEQFF. The CDR3 DNA sequence: TGTGCCAGCAGCTTATTTGAAGCGGTTTACAATGAGCAGTTCTTC.

This clonotype came up a few times. The V gene is TRBV5-4, the J gene TRBJ2-7, with D possibly matching TRBD2 (6 bases). The V gene lost 3 bases and the J gene lost 5 bases, with 15 bases spanning the gap. Germline V gene data show CDR1 as SGHNT and CDR2 as YYREEE (reference sequence). This CDR3 is 14 amino acids long. CDR3 region: CASSYSSVSNEQYF. The CDR3 DNA reads TGTGCCAGCAGCTACTCTAGCGTATCTAACGAGCAGTACTTC.

The chain couples TRBV11-2 to TRBJ2-3; possibly TRBD2 for D (5 bases). V was cut by 4 bases and J by 0 bases, with 8 bases left in between. In germline, CDR1 is SGHAT, CDR2 FQNNGV. The CDR3 length is 14 residues. CDR3 nucleotides: TGTGCCAGCAGCTCGACTACTAGCACAGATACGCAGTATTTT. It translates to CASSSTTSTDTQYF.

This clonotype occurred a few times. The chain carries TRBV20-1 and TRBJ2-3; 15 positions match TRBD2. Per germline, CDR1 DFQATT and CDR2 SNEGSKA (reference sequence). The CDR3 is made up of 15 amino acids. The trim removed 5 bases at V and 4 bases at J, leaving 4 bases unmatched. This chain's CDR3 is CSAPGLAGGADTQYF. For the CDR3, the DNA is TGCAGTGCTCCCGGACTAGCGGGGGGGGCAGATACGCAGTATTTT.

This clonotype has a handful of counts. V and J are TRBV5-1 and TRBJ1-4, with D uncertain. Germline assignment: CDR1 SGHRS and CDR2 YFSETQ. The CDR3 has 15 residues. Trimming stripped 4 bases from V and 0 bases from J, with 10 bases between. The CDR3 nucleotides read TGCGCCAGCAGCCAGAGAACAACAACTAATGAAAAACTGTTTTTT. Residues: CASSQRTTTNEKLFF.

The chain has TRBV7-2 and TRBJ2-1; a weak D match, TRBD2 (6 bases). V was clipped by 5 bases and J by 0 bases, with 11 bases between them. The CDR3 has 15 amino acids. Germline CDR1 and CDR2: SGHTA and FQGNSA. The CDR3 nucleotides are TGTGCCAGCAGCCTACTTAGCGGCTCCTACAATGAGCAGTTCTTC. Its protein product is CASSLLSGSYNEQFF.

This clonotype appeared a few times. This sequence joins TRBV6-5 and TRBJ2-7; 8 bases agree with TRBD1. V lost 0 bases and J lost 6; bases outside the gene matches: 1. The CDR3 contains 13 residues. Germline-derived CDR1 and CDR2 are MNHEY and SVGAGI. The CDR3 region has the DNA TGTGCCAGCAGTTACTCCAGGGGGCTCGAGCAGTACTTC. Its translation is CASSYSRGLEQYF.